This T cell receptor beta chain originates from a study of CD8 T cells in Susac syndrome. Trimming took off 5 bases at V and 0 bases at J, with 8 bases between the two ends. The CDR3 totals 14 residues. Looked up from germline, CDR1 is SGHRS and CDR2 is YFSETQ. Reverse transcription used roughly 0.45 to 1 ug RNA and random hexamers. TCRdb re-derived calls from the immunoSEQ multiplex PCR reads in MiXCR, one entry per CDR3 protein. The sample includes around 190,000 distinct CDR3 sequences, approximately 93% of them seen just once. This TCR was recovered from a human donor in good health. The sample comprised CD4+ T cells from PBMCs. The J gene is TRBJ2-2, the V gene TRBV5-1; no reliable D call. CDR3 loop: CASRPRSNTGELFF. CDR3 in DNA: TGCGCCAGCAGACCTCGATCGAACACCGGGGAGCTGTTTTTT.